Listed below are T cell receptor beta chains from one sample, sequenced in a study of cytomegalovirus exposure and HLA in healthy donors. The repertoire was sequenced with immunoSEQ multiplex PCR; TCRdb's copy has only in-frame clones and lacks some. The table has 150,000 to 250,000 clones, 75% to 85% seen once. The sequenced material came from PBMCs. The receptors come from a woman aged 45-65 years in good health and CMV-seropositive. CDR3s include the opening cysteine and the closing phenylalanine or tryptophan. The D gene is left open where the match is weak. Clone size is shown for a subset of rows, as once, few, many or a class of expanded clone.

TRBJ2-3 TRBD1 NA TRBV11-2 CASSLTGGASTDTQYF TGTGCCAGCAGCTTGACAGGGGGCGCGAGCACAGATACGCAGTATTTT
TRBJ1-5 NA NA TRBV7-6 CASSLAQGPGVEPQHF TGTGCCAGCAGCTTAGCCCAAGGACCGGGGGTTGAACCCCAGCATTTT
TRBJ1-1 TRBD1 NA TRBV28 CASSTPGQGYEAFF TGTGCCAGCAGTACTCCGGGACAGGGTTATGAAGCTTTCTTT
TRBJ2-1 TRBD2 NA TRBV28 CASSPTSGSVWNEQFF TGTGCCAGCAGTCCCACTAGCGGGAGCGTCTGGAATGAGCAGTTCTTC
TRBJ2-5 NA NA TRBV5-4 CASSLEASQETQYF TGTGCCAGCAGCTTGGAGGCTAGCCAAGAGACCCAGTACTTC
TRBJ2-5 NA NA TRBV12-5 CASGLGRVGETQYF TGTGCTAGTGGTTTGGGGAGGGTTGGGGAGACCCAGTACTTC
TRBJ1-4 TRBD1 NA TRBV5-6 CASSIRTGGSEKLFF TGTGCCAGCAGCATCCGGACAGGGGGGAGTGAAAAACTGTTTTTT
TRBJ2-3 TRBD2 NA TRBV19 CASSIEASGTSTDTQYF TGTGCCAGTAGTATAGAGGCTAGCGGGACTAGCACAGATACGCAGTATTTT
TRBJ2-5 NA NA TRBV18 CASHGLAQETQYF TGTGCCAGTCACGGCCTAGCGCAAGAGACCCAGTACTTC
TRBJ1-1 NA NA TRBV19 CASSIDLESNTEAFF TGTGCCAGTAGTATAGATCTGGAGTCGAACACTGAAGCTTTCTTT
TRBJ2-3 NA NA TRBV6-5 CASSYRTSTDTQYF TGTGCCAGCAGTTACAGGACTTCCACTGATACGCAGTATTTT
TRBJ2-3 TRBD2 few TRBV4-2 CASSQDSGRAADTQYF TGTGCCAGCAGCCAAGATAGCGGGAGGGCCGCAGATACGCAGTATTTT
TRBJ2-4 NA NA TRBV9 CASSVDEGAKNSQYF TGTGCCAGCAGCGTAGATGAAGGGGCCAAAAACAGTCAGTACTTC
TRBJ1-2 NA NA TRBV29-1 CSVEEGPGQGGYTF TGCAGCGTTGAAGAGGGTCCAGGCCAGGGAGGCTACACCTTC
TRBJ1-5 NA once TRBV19 CASSRGGGGNQPQHF TGTGCCAGTAGTCGCGGTGGGGGAGGGAATCAGCCCCAGCATTTT
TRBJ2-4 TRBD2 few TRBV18 CASSPERGPKNIQYF TGTGCCAGCTCACCGGAGCGGGGGCCAAAAAACATTCAGTACTTC
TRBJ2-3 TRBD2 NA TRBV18 CASSLGTSGFTDTQYF TGTGCCAGCTCACTAGGGACTAGCGGCTTCACAGATACGCAGTATTTT